Listed here are 7 T cell receptor beta chains from one sample, sequenced in a study of blood T cell repertoires in COVID-19. Profiling relied on immunoSEQ multiplex PCR, and the TCRdb table lists in-frame clones only, not all of them. The sample has around 85,000 clones, around 85% seen once; the top ten hold about 5.2%. Material: peripheral blood. The receptors were sampled from a man aged 60 to 75 with acute or convalescent COVID-19.

This chain uses TRBV6-1 with TRBJ1-2; D perhaps matches TRBD1 (6 bases). CDR1 and CDR2 from the germline V gene are MNHNS and SASEGT. Between the trimmed V and J ends, which lost 3 bases and 5 bases, there was a span of 13 bases. The CDR3 spans 14 residues. CDR3: CASSEGGGQYGYTF. CDR3 bases: TGTGCCAGCAGTGAGGGGGGGGGCCAGTATGGCTACACCTTC.

The CDR3 bases are TGTGCCAGCAGTTTAAAAGGGGGAATTAATGAAAAACTGTTTTTT. Translated, it gives CASSLKGGINEKLFF. This rearrangement joins TRBV27 to TRBJ1-4; possibly TRBD1 for D (6 bases). The CDR3 totals 15 residues. V gave up 2 bases and J gave up 4 bases, with 11 bases separating them. Germline values: CDR1 MNHEY, CDR2 SMNVEV (reference sequence).

This clone was observed once. The genes are TRBV7-2 and TRBJ2-2, with unresolved D. CDR1 and CDR2 from the germline V gene are SGHTA and FQGNSA. The CDR3 sequence is 15 residues long. Trimming cost V 1 base and J 3 bases, with 9 bases left between them. In DNA, the CDR3 is TGTGCCAGCAGCTTAGGAAGCTCGTACACCGGGGAGCTGTTTTTT. Its protein is CASSLGSSYTGELFF.

The rearrangement links TRBV7-9 to TRBJ1-2; TRBD1 matches 9 bases. V dropped 4 bases and J dropped 2; count of bases not matched to a gene: 11. In germline, CDR1 is SEHNR, CDR2 FQNEAQ (reference sequence). The CDR3 consists of 17 residues. The CDR3 sequence: CASSSSYGTGTNYGYTF. The CDR3 DNA reads as TGTGCCAGCAGCTCATCTTACGGGACAGGGACCAACTATGGCTACACCTTC.

This clone was observed a few times. V usage is TRBV4-3 and J usage is TRBJ2-3, with 11 bases that match TRBD2. CDR1 and CDR2 from the germline V gene are LGHNA and YSLEER. The length of the CDR3 is 16 residues. Unmatched junction bases numbered 6, after V lost 7 bases and J lost 0 bases. The CDR3 nucleotides are TGCGCCAGCAAGGCTAGCGGGGGGACTAGCACAGATACGCAGTATTTT. It encodes CASKASGGTSTDTQYF.

The chain links TRBV5-1 to TRBJ1-3; no clear D gene. The V and J ends lost 0 bases and 2 bases respectively, with 9 bases between them. Germline assignment: CDR1 SGHRS and CDR2 YFSETQ. The CDR3 consists of 15 residues. The CDR3 region is CASSLGGVPGNTIYF. The CDR3 DNA reads as TGCGCCAGCAGCTTGGGGGGAGTCCCTGGAAACACCATATATTTT.

The rearrangement uses TRBV9 and TRBJ2-1; 9 bases map to TRBD2. Trimming took 3 bases from V and 9 from J; bases not matched to a gene: 7. CDR1 is SGDLS, CDR2 YYNGEE, per germline. The CDR3 totals 14 residues. The CDR3 is CASSEQAGGGEQFF. The CDR3 region has the DNA TGTGCCAGCAGCGAACAAGCGGGGGGCGGTGAGCAGTTCTTC.